This T cell receptor (beta chain) was recorded in a study of neurological immune-mediated disorders (dated 2019 in TCRdb). About the investigation overall: Of the approximately 34 multiple sclerosis patients, about 30 had relapsing-remitting MS and 3 had secondary progressive MS. The study compared peripheral blood TCR-beta repertoires of HTLV-I-associated myelopathy (HAM/TSP) patients, multiple sclerosis patients and healthy controls using UMI-based sequencing. Of the 68 subjects in the cohort, around 14 were HAM/TSP patients, approximately 35 were multiple sclerosis patients, and some 20 were healthy controls. Longitudinal samples, technical triplicates and paired sorted CD4+ and CD8+ T-cell subsets, alongside PBMC samples, were included among the approximately 99 TCR-beta libraries.

The sample holds many counts of this clonotype. What this receptor recognizes is not known. No base qualities exist here, and no much larger clone lies one base off it. cDNA was synthesized by template-switch 5'RACE using a primer carrying a 10-nucleotide random unique molecular identifier by which each TCR transcript was tagged. Every sequencing run covered 15-18 subjects and yielded more than 170 million TCR-beta sequences. The RNeasy kit was used to extract total RNA. TCR-beta VDJ regions were amplified with primers for the TCR constant region and the 5'RACE anchor, using the KAPA Real-time Library Amplification kit. A first PCR added sample indexes and Illumina adaptors, and a second PCR then raised library yield. After Ampure bead purification, the TCR product of roughly 650 bp was size-selected on a 2% E-gel SizeSelection system. Before pooling, library quality was checked on a Bioanalyzer, concentration was measured with Qubit, and libraries were quantified with the Kapa Library Quantification kit. An Illumina HiSeq 2500 was used to sequence the libraries paired-end at 2 x 150 bp. To increase sequence diversity, roughly 24-30% phiX was spiked into each library pool. In the source study's methods: Quality-filtered reads were processed with the UMI-based MiGEC pipeline, which removed over 85% of raw TCR sequences during error correction. IMGT germline references were used for aligning VDJ genes, and each clonotype was defined as a unique CDR3 amino acid sequence together with its V-J genes. Clonal expansion, Shannon diversity and CDR3 relatedness were evaluated with VDJtools (CalcPairwiseDistances, ClusterSamples), while phylogenetic trees were built in CLCbio workbench. A clone was classed as expanded if it had 8 or more unique UMIs, a cutoff based on coefficient-of-variation modelling across technical triplicates. The public sequencing data were trimmed at Q25 with fastp and processed into clonotypes with MiXCR by TCRdb, which kept only in-frame beta chains. Each CDR3 protein appears once, grouped with its most common genes and DNA. TCRdb assigned the V and J calls; the authors' analysis was not used. A total of more than 40,000 distinct CDR3 sequences appear in this sample, 2.5% to 3.5% of them only once. The top ten constitute approximately 15% of the sample.

Libraries from unsorted PBMCs were made from 2 million PBMCs kept in RNAlater at -80 degrees C until RNA extraction. The multiple sclerosis patients were enrolled in a US clinical protocol that evaluated disease progression with magnetic resonance imaging. Peripheral blood underwent Ficoll-Hypaque density gradient centrifugation to isolate PBMCs, which were then cryopreserved in liquid nitrogen. Taken from the germline V gene, the CDR1 and CDR2 loops are SGHRS and YFSETQ. V is pared back by 4 bases and J by 0 bases, with 10 bases lying between the germline termini. The CDR3 runs 14 amino acids, cysteine and phenylalanine included. This entry keeps only the CDR3 DNA: 42 bases, framed from base 1. Study-wide conclusions, independent of this receptor: The highest TCR clonal expansion was observed in HAM/TSP patients, whereas the lowest was observed in MS patients, even when compared with healthy controls. No identical CDR3 amino acid sequences were found to be shared among expanded clones across subjects, suggesting that TCR-beta repertoires were private in all groups. The MS cluster was not associated with any clinical or MRI features, and the authors stated that larger cohorts are needed. In a phylogenetic analysis, the repertoires of 18 out of 34 MS patients fell into a single cluster of related CDR3 sequences, pointing to a possible signature at the repertoire level.

Sequencing used PBMCs. The chain is made from TRBV5-1 and TRBJ1-1, with TRBD1 perhaps the D gene, on 6 matching bases. The sequence derives from a woman aged 45 to 65 with multiple sclerosis. In nucleotide form, the sequence is TGCGCCAGCAGCGCCGGACAGATGAACACTGAAGCTTTCTTT. Its product reads: CASSAGQMNTEAFF.